What follows is one T cell receptor (beta chain) and its context. The antigen is unknown. The data were obtained in a study of shared clonotypes between healthy human individuals. Study-level information: The study used three CD4 naive, three CD4 memory, two CD8 naive and one CD8 memory plate per donor. Broader study findings: Since donors were few, the genetic and exposure-history diversity represented was limited. Specimens sampled were limited to blood, with tissue repertoires likely differing.

The table came from immunoSEQ multiplex PCR; TCRdb's copy has only in-frame clones and leaves some out. The table includes about 2 million clones, 95% detected once. Sequenced sample: naive CD4+ T cells sorted from blood. Subset: CD45RA+ positively selected. This sequence originates from a man aged 18 to 30 in good health.

CDR3 coding DNA: TGTGCCAGCACCGGGGAGTCCTACGAGCAGTACTTC. It is translated as CASTGESYEQYF. The rearrangement joins TRBV6-5 to TRBJ2-7; D is perhaps TRBD2 (5 bases). From germline, CDR1 is MNHEY and CDR2 SVGAGI. The V end was cut by 7 bases, the J end by 1 base, with 8 bases between. CDR3 length: 12 amino acids.